This T cell receptor (beta chain) was recorded in a study of T cell changes during pregnancy in multiple sclerosis. This clone was seen just once. Method: immunoSEQ multiplex PCR; TCRdb's copy keeps in-frame clones and lacks some. The repertoire holds tens of thousands of clones, with around 90% as singletons. This CDR3 region has 15 residues. Germline V lookup: CDR1 LNHDA, CDR2 SQIVND (reference sequence). The V end lost 6 bases, the J end lost 1 base, and 14 bases lay between the germline ends. The sequence was collected from a female donor in good health, enrolled as a control in a pregnancy study. V is TRBV19 and J is TRBJ2-3, with D maybe TRBD1 (6 bases). The sample here was peripheral blood, taken in the second trimester of pregnancy. The CDR3 sequence: CASRPQGSGTDTQYF. The CDR3, as DNA: TGTGCCAGTAGGCCACAGGGCTCGGGCACAGATACGCAGTATTTT.